One and the same sample provided the 25 T cell receptor beta chains below, sequenced in a study of graft-versus-host responses after intestinal transplantation. Produced via immunoSEQ multiplex PCR; TCRdb's table is partial and in-frame only. The sample includes roughly 100,000 clones, roughly nine tenths of them seen just once. These receptors' targets are unknown. This sample comprised unstimulated CD4+ T cells sorted from spleen or lymph node cells, obtained before transplant. The receptors were gathered from a human donor who was the organ donor for an intestinal transplant.

This sequence joins TRBV19 and TRBJ1-3; a weak D match, TRBD1 (6 bases). Germline V gives CDR1 LNHDA, CDR2 SQIVND (reference sequence). The V gene lost 4 bases and the J gene lost 3 bases, with 16 bases spanning the gap. The CDR3 is 16 residues long. DNA for the CDR3: TGTGCCAGTAGTAATCACAACAGGGTGGTTGGAAACACCATATATTTT. Protein product: CASSNHNRVVGNTIYF.

This clone has just a few counts. The V call is TRBV5-4, the J call TRBJ2-1, with TRBD2 matching 7 bases. The V and J ends lost 4 bases and 10 bases, in that order; junction bases with no gene match: 14. The CDR3 is made up of 15 amino acids. Germline V gives CDR1 SGHNT, CDR2 YYREEE (reference sequence). The CDR3 region has the DNA TGTGCCAGCAGCCCGAGCGGGGCCATTACAATGGAGCAGTTCTTC. It specifies CASSPSGAITMEQFF.

The chain employs TRBV13 and TRBJ2-1, with TRBD2 as a possible D gene (6 bases). Trimming removed 1 base at V and 12 bases at J, with 16 bases between. Germline assignment: CDR1 PRHDT and CDR2 FYEKMQ (reference sequence). This CDR3 is 14 amino acids long. The CDR3 is CASSLVRGSGTQFF. CDR3 coding DNA: TGTGCCAGCAGCTTAGTGCGGGGAAGCGGTACGCAGTTCTTC.

The rearrangement joins TRBV29-1 to TRBJ2-3, with 14 bases identical to TRBD2. Trimming at V came to 5 bases and at J to 4 bases, leaving 5 bases not matched to a gene. The CDR3 consists of 15 residues. Germline V gives CDR1 SQVTM, CDR2 ANQGSEA. The CDR3 bases are TGCAGCGTTTCACGGACTAGCGGGGGGTCAGATACGCAGTATTTT. Residues: CSVSRTSGGSDTQYF.

The table lists this clone with a count of one. This chain connects TRBV9 to TRBJ2-3, with TRBD2 matching over 10 bases. The CDR3 is 14 residues long. Germline CDR1 reads SGDLS; CDR2 reads YYNGEE. Trimming took 4 bases from V and 14 from J; bases not matched to a gene: 13. The CDR3 spells CASSPGAGGPRWYF. In nucleotides, the CDR3 is TGTGCCAGCAGCCCTGGAGCGGGGGGGCCCCGGTGGTATTTT.

The genes are TRBV5-4 and TRBJ1-3, with TRBD1 identical over 8 bases. This CDR3 contains 15 residues. Germline V gives CDR1 SGHNT, CDR2 YYREEE (reference sequence). V was clipped by 3 bases and J by 4 bases; unmatched bases: 6. The CDR3 nucleotides are TGTGCCAGCAGCTATGACAGGGGTTGGGGAAACACCATATATTTT. The encoded protein is CASSYDRGWGNTIYF.

Details on this clone: The same CDR3 is also encoded by other DNA sequences in this sample. J is TRBJ2-3 and V is TRBV7-2; unclear D gene. Germline V gene data show CDR1 as SGHTA and CDR2 as FQGNSA. This CDR3 has 12 amino acids. Trimming cost V 2 bases and J 3 bases, with 3 bases left between them. The CDR3 DNA reads as TGTGCCAGCAGCTTATATACAGATACGCAGTATTTT. Its translation is CASSLYTDTQYF.

V is TRBV7-2 and J is TRBJ2-5; 8 bases match TRBD1. Looked up from germline, CDR1 is SGHTA and CDR2 is FQGNSA. Germline trimming cut 5 bases from V and 0 bases from J; bases unmatched to any gene: 8. The CDR3 length is 16 residues. The CDR3, as DNA: TGTGCCAGCAGCCCCAGACAGGGGAAATACCAAGAGACCCAGTACTTC. Translating gives CASSPRQGKYQETQYF.

This clone was seen just once. This chain connects TRBV14 to TRBJ1-2; TRBD1 agrees at 7 bases. V was clipped by 4 bases and J by 8 bases; unmatched bases: 13. CDR1 is SGHDN and CDR2 is FVKESK in the germline V gene. The CDR3 totals 15 residues. The CDR3 sequence: CASSPGQVGMGGYTF. As DNA, the CDR3 is TGTGCCAGCAGCCCCGGACAGGTTGGGATGGGAGGCTACACCTTC.

This rearrangement joins TRBV19 to TRBJ1-2, with 7 bases identical to TRBD1. After removal of 3 bases from V and 0 bases from J, the junction contained 7 bases not matched to a gene. This CDR3 has 16 amino acids. Germline V gene lookup returns CDR1 LNHDA and CDR2 SQIVND (reference sequence). CDR3 loop: CASSMSTGTANYGYTF. CDR3 in DNA: TGTGCCAGTAGTATGTCGACAGGGACCGCTAACTATGGCTACACCTTC.

Only one count was recorded for this clone. Additional DNA sequences in this sample encode the identical CDR3. J is TRBJ2-2 and V is TRBV6-5; D call uncertain. Germline V gene sequence: CDR1 MNHEY, CDR2 SVGAGI. The V and J ends lost 5 bases and 1 base respectively, with 2 bases between them. The CDR3 sequence is 12 residues long. CDR3 protein: CASSRNTGELFF. The DNA for the CDR3 is TGTGCCAGCAGTCGGAACACCGGGGAGCTGTTTTTT.

The gene calls are TRBV6-5 and TRBJ1-2; D gene ambiguous. V shed 6 bases and J shed 8 bases, with 10 bases lying between them. The CDR3 has 11 residues. In germline, CDR1 is MNHEY, CDR2 SVGAGI. CDR3 loop: CASREGWGYTF. CDR3 in DNA: TGTGCCAGCAGAGAGGGATGGGGCTACACCTTC.

The CDR3 is CASSSDAGGETQYF. The CDR3 DNA follows: TGTGCCAGCAGTTCGGACGCGGGGGGGGAGACCCAGTACTTC. The rearrangement uses TRBV2 and TRBJ2-5; 9 bases agree with TRBD2. Germline CDR1 is SNHLY and CDR2 is FYNNEI. The CDR3 has 14 residues. V trimming: 5 bases; J trimming: 5 bases; junction bases outside the gene matches: 6.

The chain uses TRBV29-1 and TRBJ1-4, with 9 bases fitting TRBD1. The CDR3 length is 15 residues. V lost 6 bases and J lost 8; bases outside the gene matches: 13. Germline V lookup: CDR1 SQVTM, CDR2 ANQGSEA. Here the CDR3 DNA reads TGCAGCGTGAAAAGCCCGGGACAGGGTCCCGAAAAACTGTTTTTT. Amino acid sequence: CSVKSPGQGPEKLFF.

The V and J genes are TRBV7-3 and TRBJ2-5; TRBD1 matches 7 bases. The ends lost 5 bases at V and 2 bases at J; junction bases unmatched: 5. Germline CDR1 SGHTA, CDR2 FQGTGA. CDR3 size: 14 residues. The CDR3 sequence: CASSPGTAQETQYF. DNA of the CDR3: TGTGCCAGCAGCCCCGGGACAGCGCAAGAGACCCAGTACTTC.

The CDR3 loop reads CASSPSWSAGGATDTQYF. The DNA of the CDR3 is TGTGCCAGCTCTCCCTCATGGTCGGCAGGGGGCGCGACAGATACGCAGTATTTT. The chain couples TRBV18 to TRBJ2-3; 8 bases match TRBD1. J gave up 3 bases and V 6 bases, and 17 bases lay outside the gene matches. The germline gives CDR1 KGHSH, CDR2 LQKENI. CDR3 size: 18 residues.

The chain is built from TRBV7-2 and TRBJ1-2; 8 bases fit TRBD1. The CDR3 has 15 residues. V lost 4 bases and J lost 1; bases outside the gene matches: 5. Germline V gives CDR1 SGHTA, CDR2 FQGNSA. CDR3 coding DNA: TGTGCCAGCAGCTCCTCAGGGGGCCTTAACTATGGCTACACCTTC. It specifies CASSSSGGLNYGYTF.

This sequence joins TRBV6-1 and TRBJ2-1, with 10 positions matching TRBD2. The CDR3 is 14 residues long. The J segment lost 9 bases and the V segment lost 8 bases, leaving 10 bases of the junction unmatched. The germline V gene has CDR1 MNHNS and CDR2 SASEGT. This CDR3 reads CASATSGAYSEQFF. The CDR3 bases are TGTGCCAGCGCTACTAGCGGGGCTTATAGTGAGCAGTTCTTC.

The chain couples TRBV19 to TRBJ2-7; 12 bases line up with TRBD2. The junction had 11 bases not matched to a gene; V was cut back by 9 bases and J by 5 bases. CDR3 length: 15 residues. Germline V CDR1 and CDR2: LNHDA, SQIVND (reference sequence). DNA for the CDR3: TGTGCCAGCCGAAGCGCTAGCGGGGGGGCCAACGAGCAGTACTTC. This codes for CASRSASGGANEQYF.

The chain has TRBV25-1 and TRBJ1-4; D is perhaps TRBD1 (5 bases). The CDR3 loop spans 14 amino acids. Germline loops: CDR1 MGHDK, CDR2 SYGVNS. The V end was cut by 2 bases, the J end by 2 bases, with 6 bases between. The CDR3 reads CASSERGTNEKLFF. The DNA of the CDR3 is TGTGCCAGCAGTGAAAGGGGCACTAATGAAAAACTGTTTTTT.

This sequence joins TRBV15 and TRBJ1-1; D is perhaps TRBD1 (5 bases). This CDR3 is built from 17 residues. Per germline, CDR1 LNHNV and CDR2 YYDKDF (reference sequence). Trimming removed 1 base from V and 4 bases from J, with 19 bases in between. As DNA, the CDR3 is TGTGCCACCAGCAGAGGGGCAGGCGGGGGTCGGGGCACTGAAGCTTTCTTT. Amino acids: CATSRGAGGGRGTEAFF.

The chain carries TRBV7-9 and TRBJ2-7, with 7 bases fitting TRBD1. The CDR3 length is 14 residues. The junction had 7 bases not matched to a gene; V was cut back by 4 bases and J by 4 bases. Germline V gene lookup returns CDR1 SEHNR and CDR2 FQNEAQ (reference sequence). The CDR3 region is CASSSPGTEYEQYF. The CDR3 DNA reads TGTGCCAGCAGCTCGCCCGGGACAGAATACGAGCAGTACTTC.

The chain uses TRBV18 and TRBJ2-5, with D possibly TRBD2 on 5 matching bases. V dropped 5 bases and J dropped 3 bases, with 7 bases sitting between them. Germline values: CDR1 KGHSH, CDR2 LQKENI. This CDR3 has 12 residues. DNA for the CDR3: TGTGCCAGCTCATGGGGAGAAGAGACCCAGTACTTC. As protein: CASSWGEETQYF.

This sequence joins TRBV5-4 and TRBJ2-1; D perhaps matches TRBD2 (7 bases). In germline, CDR1 is SGHNT, CDR2 YYREEE (reference sequence). Trimming pared 8 bases from V and 9 bases from J, leaving 24 bases between. This CDR3 is built from 15 residues. CDR3 in amino acids: CASLPPTGGRGEQFF. The CDR3 DNA reads as TGTGCCAGTCTGCCCCCAACGGGGGGCCGAGGTGAGCAGTTCTTC. Drawing the rest from reference TRBV5-4 and TRBJ2-1, the complete variable domain is ETGVTQSPTHLIKTRGQQVTLRCSSQSGHNTVSWYQQALGQGPQFIFQYYREEENGRGNFPPRFSGLQFPNYSSELNVNALELDDSALYLCASLPPTGGRGEQFFGPGTRLTVL.

This chain connects TRBV11-2 to TRBJ2-1, with 10 bases fitting TRBD1. This CDR3 has 15 amino acids. CDR1 is SGHAT, CDR2 FQNNGV, per germline. Trimming at V came to 5 bases and at J to 10 bases, leaving 11 bases not matched to a gene. The CDR3 sequence is CASSPLPGTGVEQFF. The DNA of the CDR3 is TGTGCCAGCAGCCCCCTTCCCGGGACAGGGGTGGAGCAGTTCTTC.